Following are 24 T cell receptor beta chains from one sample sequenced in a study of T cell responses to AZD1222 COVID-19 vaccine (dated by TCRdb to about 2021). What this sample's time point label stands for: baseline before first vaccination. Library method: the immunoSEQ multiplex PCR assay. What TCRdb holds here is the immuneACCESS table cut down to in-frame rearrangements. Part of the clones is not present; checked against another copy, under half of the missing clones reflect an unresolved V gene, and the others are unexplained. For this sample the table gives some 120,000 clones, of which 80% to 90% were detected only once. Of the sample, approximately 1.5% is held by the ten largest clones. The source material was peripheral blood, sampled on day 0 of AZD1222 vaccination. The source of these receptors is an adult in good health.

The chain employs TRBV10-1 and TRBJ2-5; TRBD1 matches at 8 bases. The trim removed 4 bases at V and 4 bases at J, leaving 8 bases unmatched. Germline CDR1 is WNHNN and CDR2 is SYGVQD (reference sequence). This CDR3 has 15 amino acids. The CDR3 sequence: CASSAGQVRAETQYF. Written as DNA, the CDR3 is TGCGCCAGCAGTGCGGGACAGGTCAGGGCAGAGACCCAGTACTTC.

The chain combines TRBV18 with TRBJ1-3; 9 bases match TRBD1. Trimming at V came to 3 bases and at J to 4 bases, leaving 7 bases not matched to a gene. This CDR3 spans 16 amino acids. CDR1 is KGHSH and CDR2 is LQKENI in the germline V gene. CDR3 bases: TGTGCCAGCTCACCTAAACAGGGGGCAAGAGGAAACACCATATATTTT. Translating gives CASSPKQGARGNTIYF.

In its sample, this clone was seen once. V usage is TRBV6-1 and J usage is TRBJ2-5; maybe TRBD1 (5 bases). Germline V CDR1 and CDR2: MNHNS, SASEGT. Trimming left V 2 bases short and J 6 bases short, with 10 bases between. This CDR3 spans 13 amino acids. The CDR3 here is CASSEQGGQTQYF. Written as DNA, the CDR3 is TGTGCCAGCAGTGAACAGGGTGGACAGACCCAGTACTTC.

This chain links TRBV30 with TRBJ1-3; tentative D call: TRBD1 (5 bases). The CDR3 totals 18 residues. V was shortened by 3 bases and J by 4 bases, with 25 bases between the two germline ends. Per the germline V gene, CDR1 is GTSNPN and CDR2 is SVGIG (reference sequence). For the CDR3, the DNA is TGTGCCTGGAGACGGACACAATACCAAGCCTTGGAGGGAAACACCATATATTTT. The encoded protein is CAWRRTQYQALEGNTIYF.

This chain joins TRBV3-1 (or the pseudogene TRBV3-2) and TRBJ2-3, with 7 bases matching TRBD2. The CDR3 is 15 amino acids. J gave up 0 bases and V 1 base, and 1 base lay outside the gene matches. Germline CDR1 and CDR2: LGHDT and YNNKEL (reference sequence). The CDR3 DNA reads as TGTGCCAGCAGCCAAGGGCGGGGGAGCACAGATACGCAGTATTTT. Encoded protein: CASSQGRGSTDTQYF.

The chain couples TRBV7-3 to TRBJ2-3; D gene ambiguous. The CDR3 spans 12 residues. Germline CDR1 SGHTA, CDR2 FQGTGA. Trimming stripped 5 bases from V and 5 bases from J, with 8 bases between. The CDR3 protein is CASSHPGDTQYF. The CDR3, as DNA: TGTGCCAGCAGCCACCCGGGAGATACGCAGTATTTT. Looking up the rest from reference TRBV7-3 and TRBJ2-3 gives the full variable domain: GAGVSQTPSNKVTEKGKYVELRCDPISGHTALYWYRQSLGQGPEFLIYFQGTGAADDSGLPNDRFFAVRPEGSVSTLKIQRTERGDSAVYLCASSHPGDTQYFGPGTRLTVL.

CDR3 in amino acids: CASSVTVGGYTF. CDR3 bases: TGTGCCAGCAGCGTGACGGTTGGTGGCTACACCTTC. The chain couples TRBV13 to TRBJ1-2; D not resolved. Trimming pared 5 bases from V and 7 bases from J, leaving 11 bases between. This CDR3 is built from 12 residues. The V gene's germline CDR1 is PRHDT and CDR2 FYEKMQ (reference sequence).

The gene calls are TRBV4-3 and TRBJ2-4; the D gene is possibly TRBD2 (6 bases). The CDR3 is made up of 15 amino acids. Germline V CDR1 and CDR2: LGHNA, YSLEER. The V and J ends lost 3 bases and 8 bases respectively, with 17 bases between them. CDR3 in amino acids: CASSQDGAVADIQYF. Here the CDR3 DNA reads TGCGCCAGCAGCCAGGATGGGGCGGTAGCGGACATTCAGTACTTC.

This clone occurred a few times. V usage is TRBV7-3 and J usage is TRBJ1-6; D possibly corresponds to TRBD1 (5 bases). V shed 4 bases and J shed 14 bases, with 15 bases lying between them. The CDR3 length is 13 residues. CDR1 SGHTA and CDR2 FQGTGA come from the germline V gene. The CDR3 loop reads CASSSGTFSTLHF. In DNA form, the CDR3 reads TGTGCCAGCAGCTCTGGGACCTTCAGCACCCTCCACTTT.

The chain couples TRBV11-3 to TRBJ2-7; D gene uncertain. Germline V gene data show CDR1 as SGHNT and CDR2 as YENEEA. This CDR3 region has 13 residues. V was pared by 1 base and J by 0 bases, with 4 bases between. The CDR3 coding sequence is TGTGCCAGCAGCTTAGGTCCCTCCTACGAGCAGTACTTC. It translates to CASSLGPSYEQYF.

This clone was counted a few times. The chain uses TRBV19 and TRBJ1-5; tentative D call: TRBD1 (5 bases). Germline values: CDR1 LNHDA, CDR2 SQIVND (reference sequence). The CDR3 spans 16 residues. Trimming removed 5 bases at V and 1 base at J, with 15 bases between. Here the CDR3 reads CASSSGGVTSNQPQHF. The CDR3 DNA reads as TGTGCCAGTAGTTCAGGAGGGGTGACGAGCAATCAGCCCCAGCATTTT.

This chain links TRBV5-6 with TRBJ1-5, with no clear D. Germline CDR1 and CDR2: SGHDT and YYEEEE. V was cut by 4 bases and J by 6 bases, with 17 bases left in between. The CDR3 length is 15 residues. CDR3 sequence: CASSRTPTSAQPQHF. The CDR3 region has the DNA TGTGCCAGCAGCCGCACGCCGACCTCAGCTCAGCCCCAGCATTTT.

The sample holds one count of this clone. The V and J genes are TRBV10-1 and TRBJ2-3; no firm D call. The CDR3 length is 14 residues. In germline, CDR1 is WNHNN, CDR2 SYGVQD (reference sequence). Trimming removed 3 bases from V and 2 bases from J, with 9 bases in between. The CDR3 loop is CASSDGVVTDTQYF. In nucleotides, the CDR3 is TGCGCCAGCAGTGACGGAGTAGTCACAGATACGCAGTATTTT.

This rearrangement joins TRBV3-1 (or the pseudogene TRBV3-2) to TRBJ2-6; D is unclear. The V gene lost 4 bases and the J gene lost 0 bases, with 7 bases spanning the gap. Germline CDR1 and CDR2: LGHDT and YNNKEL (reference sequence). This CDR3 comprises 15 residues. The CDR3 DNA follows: TGTGCCAGCAGCCTCGGGCGCTCTGGGGCCAACGTCCTGACTTTC. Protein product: CASSLGRSGANVLTF.

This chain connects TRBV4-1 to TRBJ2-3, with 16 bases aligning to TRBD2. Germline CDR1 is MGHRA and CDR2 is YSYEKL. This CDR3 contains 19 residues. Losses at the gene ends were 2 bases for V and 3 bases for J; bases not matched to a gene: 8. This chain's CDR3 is CASSQKHGTSGGVTDTQYF. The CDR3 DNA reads TGCGCCAGCAGCCAAAAACACGGGACTAGCGGGGGGGTGACAGATACGCAGTATTTT.

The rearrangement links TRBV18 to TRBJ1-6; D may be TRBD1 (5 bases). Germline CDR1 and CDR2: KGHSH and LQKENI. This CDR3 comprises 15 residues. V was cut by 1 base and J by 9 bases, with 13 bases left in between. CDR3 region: CASSPRTGTGSPLHF. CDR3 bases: TGTGCCAGCTCACCACGTACCGGGACGGGTTCACCCCTCCACTTT.

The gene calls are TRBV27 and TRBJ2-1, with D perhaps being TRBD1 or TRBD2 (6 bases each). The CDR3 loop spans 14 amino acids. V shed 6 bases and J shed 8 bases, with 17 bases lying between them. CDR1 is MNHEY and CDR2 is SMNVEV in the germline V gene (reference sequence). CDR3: CASSPGAQRYEQFF. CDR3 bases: TGTGCCAGCAGCCCGGGGGCACAGCGTTATGAGCAGTTCTTC.

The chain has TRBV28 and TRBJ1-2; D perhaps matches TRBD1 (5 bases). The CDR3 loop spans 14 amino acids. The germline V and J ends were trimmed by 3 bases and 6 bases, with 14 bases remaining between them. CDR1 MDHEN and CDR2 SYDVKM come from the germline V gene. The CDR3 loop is CASSLAARVNGYTF. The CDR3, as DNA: TGTGCCAGCAGTTTGGCCGCCAGGGTTAATGGCTACACCTTC.

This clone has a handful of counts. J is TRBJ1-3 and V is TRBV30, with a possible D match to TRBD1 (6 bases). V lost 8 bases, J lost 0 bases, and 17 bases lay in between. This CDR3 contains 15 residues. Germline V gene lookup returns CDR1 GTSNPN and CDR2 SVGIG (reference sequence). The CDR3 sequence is CARADRPLSGNTIYF. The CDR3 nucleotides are TGTGCCCGGGCCGACAGGCCCCTCTCTGGAAACACCATATATTTT.

The CDR3 reads CASSQELGGTVLQTQYF. In nucleotides, the CDR3 is TGCGCCAGCAGCCAAGAGCTGGGCGGGACAGTTTTGCAGACCCAGTACTTC. V gene TRBV4-3 combines with J gene TRBJ2-5; TRBD1 is a possible D gene (7 bases). From germline, CDR1 is LGHNA and CDR2 YSLEER. The CDR3 totals 17 residues. Deletions cut 0 bases from V and 6 bases from J, with 20 bases between.

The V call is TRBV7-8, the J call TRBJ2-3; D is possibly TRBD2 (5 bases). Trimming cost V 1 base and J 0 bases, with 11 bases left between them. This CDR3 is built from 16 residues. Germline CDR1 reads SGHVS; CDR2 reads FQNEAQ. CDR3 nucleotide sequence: TGTGCCAGCAGCTTAGGGGGAGCTCCTAGCACAGATACGCAGTATTTT. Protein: CASSLGGAPSTDTQYF.

CDR3: CASHSGGSYNEQFF. CDR3 DNA: TGTGCCAGTCATAGCGGGGGCTCCTACAATGAGCAGTTCTTC. The chain uses TRBV7-9 and TRBJ2-1; TRBD2 matches at 9 bases. This CDR3 comprises 14 residues. The V gene end was trimmed by 9 bases and the J gene end by 0 bases; junction bases not matched to a gene: 3. Germline CDR1 reads SEHNR; CDR2 reads FQNEAQ (reference sequence).

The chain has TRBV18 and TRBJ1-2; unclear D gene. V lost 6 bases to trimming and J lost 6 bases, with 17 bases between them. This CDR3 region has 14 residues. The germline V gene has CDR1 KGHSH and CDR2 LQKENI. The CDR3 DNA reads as TGTGCCAGCTCGATGTCGTGGCAGCTCGATGGCTACACCTTC. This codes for CASSMSWQLDGYTF.

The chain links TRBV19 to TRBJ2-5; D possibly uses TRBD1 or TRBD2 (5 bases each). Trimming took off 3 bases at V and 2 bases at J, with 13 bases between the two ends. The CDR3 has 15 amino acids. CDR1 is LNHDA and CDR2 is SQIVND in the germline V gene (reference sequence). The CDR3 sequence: CASSMLRGPQETQYF. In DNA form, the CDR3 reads TGTGCCAGTAGTATGTTGAGGGGACCTCAAGAGACCCAGTACTTC.